These 5 T cell receptor beta chains were sequenced from one sample in a study of shared clonotypes between healthy human individuals. TCRdb's table, derived via immunoSEQ multiplex PCR, lists solely in-frame clones and lacks some. The sample holds roughly 850,000 clones, roughly 96% seen once. Terminally differentiated effector memory CD45RA+ cells were left out of the naive CD8 fraction, which was CD45RO-negative and positively selected for CCR7. The sample was naive CD8+ T cells sorted from blood. The receptors here all came from a man aged 25 to 45 in good health.

This chain uses TRBV6-1 with TRBJ1-2, with 8 bases fitting TRBD1. V lost 5 bases, J lost 6 bases, and 5 bases stayed unmatched. This CDR3 spans 13 amino acids. Germline CDR1 MNHNS, CDR2 SASEGT. CDR3 in amino acids: CASSPTGEHGYTF. CDR3 coding DNA: TGTGCCAGCAGTCCGACAGGGGAGCATGGCTACACCTTC.

J is TRBJ2-7 and V is TRBV7-3; D is undetermined. CDR3 length: 13 residues. Germline CDR1 is SGHTA and CDR2 is FQGTGA. Trimming stripped 5 bases from V and 2 bases from J, with 10 bases between. This chain's CDR3 is CASSLHATYEQYF. DNA for the CDR3: TGTGCCAGCAGCCTACATGCTACCTACGAGCAGTACTTC.

This chain's CDR3 is CASSQESREQFF. CDR3 sequence (DNA): TGCGCCAGCAGCCAAGAATCCCGTGAGCAGTTCTTC. This rearrangement joins TRBV4-1 to TRBJ2-1; no clear D gene. This CDR3 contains 12 residues. Germline CDR1 MGHRA, CDR2 YSYEKL. The ends were cut back, 0 bases at V and 9 bases at J, with 6 bases in the middle.

This sequence joins TRBV10-1 and TRBJ2-1, with 8 positions matching TRBD1. The CDR3 has 16 residues. Germline lookup yields CDR1 WNHNN and CDR2 SYGVQD (reference sequence). With V trimmed by 0 bases and J by 4 bases, 5 bases remained unmatched. The CDR3 DNA sequence: TGCGCCAGCAGTGAGTCCTTCGGACAGGGATACAATGAGCAGTTCTTC. This encodes CASSESFGQGYNEQFF.

The chain combines TRBV6-4 with TRBJ2-2, with 8 bases matching TRBD2. From germline, CDR1 is MRHNA and CDR2 SNTAGT. The CDR3 covers 14 residues. V lost 8 bases, J lost 5 bases, and 7 bases stayed unmatched. The CDR3 DNA is TGTGCCAGCTCCGGACTAGCCGGTACCGGGGAGCTGTTTTTT. It translates to CASSGLAGTGELFF.